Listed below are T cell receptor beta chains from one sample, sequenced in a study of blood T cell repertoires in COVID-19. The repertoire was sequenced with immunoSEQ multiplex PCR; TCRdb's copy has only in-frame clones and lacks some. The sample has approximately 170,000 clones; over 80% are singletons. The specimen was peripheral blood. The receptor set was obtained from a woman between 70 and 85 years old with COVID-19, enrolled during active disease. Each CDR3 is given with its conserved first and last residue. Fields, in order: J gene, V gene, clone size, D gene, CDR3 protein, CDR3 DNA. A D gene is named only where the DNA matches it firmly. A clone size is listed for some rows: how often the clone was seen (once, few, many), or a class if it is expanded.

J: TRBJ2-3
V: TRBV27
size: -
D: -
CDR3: CASRLQGNTDTQYF
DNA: TGTGCCAGCAGGCTCCAGGGGAACACAGATACGCAGTATTTT

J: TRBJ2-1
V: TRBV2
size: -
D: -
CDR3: CASTPRVVGFSYNEQFF
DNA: TGTGCCAGCACCCCGCGGGTTGTTGGTTTCTCCTACAATGAGCAGTTCTTC

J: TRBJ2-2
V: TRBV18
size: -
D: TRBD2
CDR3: CASSPNGRDTGELFF
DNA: TGTGCCAGCTCACCAAACGGGAGGGACACCGGGGAGCTGTTTTTT

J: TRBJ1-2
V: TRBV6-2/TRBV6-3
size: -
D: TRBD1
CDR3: CASSQARTGEHYGYTF
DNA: TGTGCCAGCAGCCAAGCAAGGACAGGGGAACACTATGGCTACACCTTC

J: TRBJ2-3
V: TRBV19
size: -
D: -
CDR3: CASSITQDTDTQYF
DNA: TGTGCCAGTAGTATAACCCAGGATACAGATACGCAGTATTTT

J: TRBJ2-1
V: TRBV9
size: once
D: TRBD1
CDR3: CASSGPGTGSSNEQFF
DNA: TGTGCCAGCAGCGGGCCCGGGACAGGGTCGAGCAATGAGCAGTTCTTC

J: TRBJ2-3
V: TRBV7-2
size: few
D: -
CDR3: CASSPGIGTDTQYF
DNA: TGTGCCAGCAGCCCCGGGATCGGCACAGATACGCAGTATTTT

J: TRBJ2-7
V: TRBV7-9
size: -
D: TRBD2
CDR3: CASRIGGGASGSSYEQYF
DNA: TGTGCCAGCCGGATTGGCGGGGGGGCTAGCGGGAGCTCCTACGAGCAGTACTTC

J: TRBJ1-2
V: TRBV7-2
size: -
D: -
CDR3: CASSSQQGLNYGYTF
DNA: TGTGCCAGCAGCTCACAACAGGGATTGAACTATGGCTACACCTTC

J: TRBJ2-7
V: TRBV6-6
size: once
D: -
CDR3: CASSPNPKAYEQYF
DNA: TGTGCCAGCAGCCCTAATCCGAAAGCCTACGAGCAGTACTTC

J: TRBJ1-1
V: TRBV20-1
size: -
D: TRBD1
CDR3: CSASTGGKAFF
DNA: TGCAGTGCGTCGACAGGGGGGAAAGCTTTCTTT

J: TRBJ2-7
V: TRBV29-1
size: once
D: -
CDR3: CSVLTGPYEQYF
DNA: TGCAGCGTTCTAACAGGGCCCTACGAGCAGTACTTC

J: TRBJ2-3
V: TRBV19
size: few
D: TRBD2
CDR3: CASSIGSGRSPDTQYF
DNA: TGTGCCAGTAGTATAGGAAGCGGGAGGAGCCCAGATACGCAGTATTTT

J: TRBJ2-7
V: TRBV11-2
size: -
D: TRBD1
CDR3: CASSSMGQGDSYEQYF
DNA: TGTGCCAGCAGCTCTATGGGACAGGGGGACTCCTACGAGCAGTACTTC

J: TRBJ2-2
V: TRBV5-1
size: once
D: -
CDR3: CASSHGQSGELFF
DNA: TGCGCCAGCAGTCACGGACAGTCCGGGGAGCTGTTTTTT